These T cell receptor beta chains were read from a single sample in a study of blood T cell repertoires in COVID-19. Only in-frame clones appear in the TCRdb table, and some are missing; sequencing was by immunoSEQ multiplex PCR. The table records 120,000 or so clones, roughly 74% of them present only once. Sequenced: peripheral blood. Receptors originate from a man aged 55 to 70 with acute or convalescent COVID-19. Both conserved end residues are part of each CDR3.

>TRBV7-9|TRBJ2-3|15
CASSPASNVADTQYF
>TRBV7-9|TRBJ2-2|15
CASSPGTPNTGELFF
>TRBV3-1/TRBV3-2|TRBJ2-5|19
CASSQSFPGSGSNRETQYF
>TRBV7-9|TRBJ2-7|12
CASSLPPGEQYF
>TRBV27|TRBJ1-1|15
CASRTGGTSIAEAFF
>TRBV30|TRBJ1-4|14
CAWSVKGDSGKLFF
>TRBV2|TRBJ1-5|15
CASSPTGLSNQPQHF
>TRBV6-6|TRBJ2-3|15
CASTQMGQGARRQYF
>TRBV6-1|TRBJ1-2|15
CASSEPGRGISGYTF
>TRBV6-5|TRBJ2-2|13
CASSRLVVGELFF